Listed below are T cell receptor beta chains from one sample, sequenced in a study of T cell responses to AZD1222 COVID-19 vaccine. Assay used: immunoSEQ multiplex PCR; TCRdb lists only in-frame clones, some missing. This sample yields 150,000 to 200,000 clones, of which less than 95% are seen a single time; approximately 0.64% belongs to the top ten. The sequencing used peripheral blood, collected on day 0 of AZD1222 vaccination. The receptors shown here come from an adult in good health. CDR3s include the opening cysteine and the closing phenylalanine or tryptophan. A D gene is named only where the DNA matches it firmly. Where a row states a size, it is once, few, many or the class of an expanded clone; other rows omit it.

NA	TRBV10-3	TRBJ1-2	NA	CASLDGREDGYTF	TGTGCCTCCCTGGACGGCAGGGAGGATGGCTACACCTTC
NA	TRBV30	TRBJ1-5	NA	CAWSHIGSNQPQHF	TGTGCCTGGAGTCATATCGGGAGCAATCAGCCCCAGCATTTT
NA	TRBV10-3	TRBJ1-2	NA	CAISESAGTHGYTF	TGTGCCATCAGTGAGTCGGCGGGGACACATGGCTACACCTTC
TRBD2	TRBV27	TRBJ2-1	NA	CASSLRASGNNEQFF	TGTGCCAGCAGTTTAAGGGCTAGCGGGAACAATGAGCAGTTCTTC
NA	TRBV7-2	TRBJ1-5	NA	CASSFSPDTNQPQHF	TGTGCCAGCAGCTTTTCTCCTGACACGAATCAGCCCCAGCATTTT
TRBD1	TRBV18	TRBJ1-2	NA	CASTTGTAFYTF	TGTGCCAGCACTACCGGGACAGCTTTTTACACCTTC
TRBD1	TRBV15	TRBJ1-4	NA	CATSRGRGTGVEKLFF	TGTGCCACCAGCAGAGGACGGGGGACAGGGGTTGAAAAACTGTTTTTT
NA	TRBV27	TRBJ1-6	NA	CASSLGGIGNSPLHF	TGTGCCAGCAGTTTAGGAGGTATCGGTAATTCACCCCTCCACTTT
NA	TRBV27	TRBJ1-6	NA	CASSLSGVNSPLHF	TGTGCCAGCAGTTTATCAGGGGTGAATTCACCCCTCCACTTT
NA	TRBV5-1	TRBJ2-7	NA	CASSLEPNSYEQYF	TGCGCCAGCAGCTTGGAACCTAATTCCTACGAGCAGTACTTC
NA	TRBV2	TRBJ1-2	NA	CASSWTGYTF	TGTGCCAGCAGTTGGACGGGCTACACCTTC
TRBD1	TRBV18	TRBJ1-1	NA	CASSESRGWGAFF	TGTGCCAGCTCCGAAAGCAGGGGGTGGGGAGCTTTCTTT
TRBD1	TRBV27	TRBJ1-2	NA	CASSISGGSGYTF	TGTGCCAGCAGTATTTCAGGGGGATCCGGCTACACCTTC
NA	TRBV15	TRBJ1-4	NA	CATRTVTNEKLFF	TGTGCCACTCGGACAGTAACTAATGAAAAACTGTTTTTT
NA	TRBV27	TRBJ1-1	NA	CASSLSVGLNTEAFF	TGTGCCAGCAGTTTATCTGTCGGGTTGAACACTGAAGCTTTCTTT
NA	TRBV4-2	TRBJ1-2	NA	CASSQGSGSWGNGYTF	TGTGCCAGCAGCCAAGGGTCCGGCAGCTGGGGTAATGGCTACACCTTC
NA	TRBV9	TRBJ1-1	NA	CASSDGATEAFF	TGTGCCAGCTCGGATGGGGCCACTGAAGCTTTCTTT
NA	TRBV7-2	TRBJ1-1	NA	CASSFGRQSEAFF	TGTGCCAGCAGCTTCGGCAGGCAGTCTGAAGCTTTCTTT
NA	TRBV18	TRBJ1-1	NA	CASSPWPQGSAEAFF	TGTGCCAGCTCACCATGGCCTCAAGGATCCGCTGAAGCTTTCTTT
TRBD2	TRBV3-1/TRBV3-2	TRBJ2-1	NA	CASSQGGGRDYNEQFF	TGTGCCAGCAGCCAAGGGGGCGGGAGGGACTACAATGAGCAGTTCTTC
NA	TRBV15	TRBJ1-2	NA	CATSREGTLNYGYTF	TGTGCCACCAGCAGAGAAGGGACACTAAACTATGGCTACACCTTC
TRBD2	TRBV6-5	TRBJ2-3	NA	CASTAGYTDTQYF	TGTGCCAGCACAGCGGGGTACACAGATACGCAGTATTTT
NA	TRBV29-1	TRBJ2-7	NA	CSGSGASGEQYF	TGCAGCGGATCAGGCGCCTCCGGGGAGCAGTACTTC
NA	TRBV10-3	TRBJ1-1	NA	CAISEGWTEAFF	TGTGCCATCAGTGAAGGCTGGACAGAAGCTTTCTTT
NA	TRBV28	TRBJ2-1	NA	CASSSRAGTGGAPHNEQFF	TGTGCCAGCAGTTCTCGTGCGGGTACTGGCGGGGCCCCCCACAATGAGCAGTTCTTC
NA	TRBV5-4	TRBJ2-2	NA	CASSIDWSTGELFF	TGTGCCAGCAGCATCGACTGGTCCACCGGGGAGCTGTTTTTT
TRBD2	TRBV4-1	TRBJ2-3	NA	CASSQGAGGYTDTQYF	TGCGCCAGCAGCCAGGGAGCGGGAGGGTATACAGATACGCAGTATTTT
TRBD2	TRBV6-5	TRBJ2-1	NA	CASRPGLSYNEQFF	TGTGCCAGCAGACCGGGACTATCCTACAATGAGCAGTTCTTC
TRBD1	TRBV15	TRBJ1-5	NA	CATSPGQASWGNQPQHF	TGTGCCACCAGCCCCGGACAGGCCTCCTGGGGCAATCAGCCCCAGCATTTT
TRBD1	TRBV28	TRBJ1-2	NA	CASWGQSAANYGYTF	TGTGCCAGTTGGGGACAGTCGGCTGCTAACTATGGCTACACCTTC
NA	TRBV30	TRBJ1-5	once	CAWSPQDGQPQHF	TGTGCCTGGAGCCCCCAGGATGGTCAGCCCCAGCATTTT
NA	TRBV5-1	TRBJ1-1	NA	CASSSVVGTEAFF	TGCGCCAGCAGCTCGGTGGTTGGAACTGAAGCTTTCTTT
NA	TRBV4-1	TRBJ2-6	NA	CASSQKGVSVLTF	TGCGCCAGCAGCCAAAAAGGAGTGAGCGTCCTGACTTTC
NA	TRBV2	TRBJ1-5	NA	CASMSGTSGNQPQHF	TGTGCCAGCATGTCGGGGACAAGCGGCAATCAGCCCCAGCATTTT
TRBD1	TRBV7-2	TRBJ1-6	NA	CASSFKTGLSSSYNSPLHF	TGTGCCAGCAGCTTTAAGACAGGGCTGTCAAGCTCCTATAATTCACCCCTCCACTTT
NA	TRBV7-6	TRBJ2-1	NA	CASSLYPRGIEEQFF	TGTGCCAGCAGCTTATACCCTCGGGGAATTGAAGAGCAGTTCTTC
NA	TRBV10-2	TRBJ1-5	NA	CATQPTGLSNQPQHF	TGCGCCACCCAACCCACAGGGTTAAGCAATCAGCCCCAGCATTTT
NA	TRBV6-5	TRBJ2-1	NA	CASADHRTGNNEQFF	TGTGCCAGCGCGGACCACAGGACGGGAAACAATGAGCAGTTCTTC
NA	TRBV5-1	TRBJ2-5	NA	CASSKGLEGETQYF	TGCGCCAGCAGCAAGGGACTGGAGGGGGAGACCCAGTACTTC
NA	TRBV3-1/TRBV3-2	TRBJ1-1	NA	CASSQSSAEAFF	TGTGCCAGCAGCCAAAGTTCGGCAGAAGCTTTCTTT
NA	TRBV19	TRBJ2-2	NA	CASSSDTGELFF	TGTGCCAGTAGTTCGGACACCGGGGAGCTGTTTTTT
NA	TRBV28	TRBJ1-2	NA	CASIGQVAYGYTF	TGTGCCAGCATTGGTCAGGTCGCCTATGGCTACACCTTC
TRBD2	TRBV15	TRBJ2-5	NA	CATSRVASGLETQYF	TGTGCCACCAGCAGAGTGGCTAGCGGGTTGGAGACCCAGTACTTC
NA	TRBV20-1	TRBJ1-4	NA	CSALIEEKLFF	TGCAGTGCCCTCATAGAGGAAAAACTGTTTTTT
NA	TRBV30	TRBJ1-5	NA	CAWSAGGNQPQHF	TGTGCCTGGAGTGCGGGGGGCAATCAGCCCCAGCATTTT
NA	TRBV15	TRBJ1-6	once	CATGDLSRSSHNSPLHF	TGTGCCACCGGGGACCTATCCCGGAGCTCCCATAATTCACCCCTCCACTTT
NA	TRBV6-5	TRBJ2-1	once	CASTLSSYNEQFF	TGTGCCAGCACCTTATCATCCTACAATGAGCAGTTCTTC
NA	TRBV5-1	TRBJ2-3	NA	CASSFFEDTQYF	TGCGCCAGCAGCTTTTTTGAAGATACGCAGTATTTT
NA	TRBV5-5	TRBJ1-5	NA	CASSLADWGNQPQHF	TGTGCCAGCAGCTTGGCCGATTGGGGGAATCAGCCCCAGCATTTT
NA	TRBV25-1	TRBJ1-5	NA	CASSVREKNQPQHF	TGTGCCAGCAGTGTAAGAGAGAAGAATCAGCCCCAGCATTTT
NA	TRBV28	TRBJ2-7	NA	CASHSSYEQYF	TGTGCCAGCCATAGTAGCTACGAGCAGTACTTC
NA	TRBV19	TRBJ1-1	NA	CASSIERLGQGAFF	TGTGCCAGTAGTATAGAAAGGCTTGGGCAGGGAGCTTTCTTT
NA	TRBV6-5	TRBJ1-2	NA	CASKDGYGYTF	TGTGCCAGCAAGGATGGCTATGGCTACACCTTC